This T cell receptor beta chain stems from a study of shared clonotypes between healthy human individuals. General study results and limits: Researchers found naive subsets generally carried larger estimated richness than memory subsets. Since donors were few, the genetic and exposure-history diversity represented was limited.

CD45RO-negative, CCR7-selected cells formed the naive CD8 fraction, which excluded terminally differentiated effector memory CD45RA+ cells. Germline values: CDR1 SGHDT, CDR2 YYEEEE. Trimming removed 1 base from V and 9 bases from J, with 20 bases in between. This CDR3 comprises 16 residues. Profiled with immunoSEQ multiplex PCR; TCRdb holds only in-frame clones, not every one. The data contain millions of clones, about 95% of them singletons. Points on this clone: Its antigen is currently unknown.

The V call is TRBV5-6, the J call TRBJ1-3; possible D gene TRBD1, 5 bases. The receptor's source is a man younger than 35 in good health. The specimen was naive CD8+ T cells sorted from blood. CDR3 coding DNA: TGTGCCAGCAGCTTGCGGTCGGGGCAGCAAGATGGCACCATATATTTT. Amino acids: CASSLRSGQQDGTIYF.